This T cell receptor (beta chain) was observed in a study of Graves' ophthalmopathy and Graves' hyperthyroidism. In this cohort, patients with other autoimmune diseases, uncontrolled infections, pregnancy or lactation were excluded. As the starting material, approximately 10 ml of fresh peripheral blood yielded the PBMCs. In its sample, this clonotype was seen many times. The target antigen is unknown. From RNA, the CDR3 regions of TCR beta chains were amplified and sequenced. First-round RT-PCR relied on HTBI primers, and a second-round multiplex PCR came next. TCRdb ran MiXCR on the multiplex PCR reads and lists one entry per CDR3 protein. The table lists roughly 230,000 distinct CDR3 sequences, 20% to 25% of them singletons, with roughly 42% in the top ten. The germline V gene encodes CDR1 SNHLY and CDR2 FYNNEI. This CDR3 spans 13 amino acids. V was clipped by 7 bases and J by 9 bases, with 18 bases between them.

Study results and limitations: Forecasting of ophthalmopathy progression by the model achieved nearly 71% sensitivity and 72% to 85% specificity.

The V gene is TRBV2, the J gene TRBJ2-5, with unresolved D. Material for sequencing was peripheral blood. The sequence was obtained from a woman in her 50s with Graves' ophthalmopathy. The CDR3 bases are TGTGCCAGCAAAAGCCGGACCCGCATGGCCCAGTACTTC. Amino acids: CASKSRTRMAQYF.